The rows below give T cell receptor beta chains drawn from one sample of a study of blood T cell repertoires in COVID-19. The protocol was immunoSEQ multiplex PCR, while the TCRdb copy is restricted to in-frame clones and leaves out a portion. Among 380,000 or so clones, roughly 88% were seen once, and the ten largest hold roughly 2%. Material for sequencing was PBMCs or T cells enriched from blood (not recorded which). These receptors were obtained from a middle-aged woman with acute COVID-19. Both conserved end residues are part of each CDR3. The order of the fields is J gene, V gene, D gene, CDR3 protein. The D gene is left open where the match is weak.

TRBJ1-1,TRBV11-2,NA,CASSATPWGDTEAFF
TRBJ1-2,TRBV5-1,TRBD1,CASSRGDREPGGYTF
TRBJ1-2,TRBV9,NA,CASSVGGLYYGYTF
TRBJ2-1,TRBV12-3/TRBV12-4,NA,CASSPFAGNEQFF
TRBJ1-2,TRBV29-1,TRBD1,CSVDNLQGTRGGYTF
TRBJ1-1,TRBV6-5,NA,CASRRQSNTEAFF
TRBJ2-4,TRBV12-3/TRBV12-4,NA,CASSSLAKNIQYF
TRBJ1-2,TRBV15,TRBD1,CATSKRQGWGYTF
TRBJ1-3,TRBV7-9,NA,CASSPSGGYGNTIYF
TRBJ1-2,TRBV5-6,NA,CASSLGEAPARGYTF
TRBJ1-3,TRBV12-3/TRBV12-4,NA,CASTVGGNTIYF
TRBJ2-3,TRBV5-4,TRBD2,CASSLRLAGGRTTDTQYF
TRBJ1-5,TRBV19,TRBD1,CASSGTVNQPQHF
TRBJ2-2,TRBV5-6,NA,CASSLPSGRNTGELFF
TRBJ2-7,TRBV3-1/TRBV3-2,NA,CASSQDTKIYEQYF
TRBJ2-2,TRBV19,TRBD1,CASSTNRGRTGELFF
TRBJ1-1,TRBV5-4,NA,CASTQTLSNTEAFF
TRBJ1-2,TRBV30,TRBD1,CAWSQGANGYTF
TRBJ1-4,TRBV25-1,NA,CASQDETNEKLFF
TRBJ2-2,TRBV5-5,TRBD2,CASSLTSGGAGGELFF
TRBJ1-3,TRBV5-4,NA,CASSLAGAGNTIYF
TRBJ1-1,TRBV11-2,TRBD1,CASSLGVQGVGTEAFF
TRBJ1-2,TRBV7-9,TRBD1,CASSSTGTRYGYTF
TRBJ1-2,TRBV7-9,NA,CASSLAGLGDYGYTF
TRBJ2-5,TRBV5-4,TRBD1,CASSPGTGTEETQYF
TRBJ2-2,TRBV7-9,NA,CASSLQKTNTGELFF
TRBJ2-7,TRBV6-5,TRBD1,CASSRDRGEQYF
TRBJ1-1,TRBV6-5,NA,CASSYRDPGEGTEAFF
TRBJ1-6,TRBV6-5,NA,CASSDRSSLHF
TRBJ1-3,TRBV2,TRBD1,CASSRTGTGNTIYF
TRBJ1-3,TRBV10-3,TRBD1,CAISEIRDRGSGNTIYF
TRBJ2-3,TRBV10-3,NA,CAIREGLSSTDTQYF
TRBJ1-4,TRBV7-9,NA,CASSPVAQATNEKLFF
TRBJ2-7,TRBV19,TRBD2,CASSIESGRAYEQYF
TRBJ1-6,TRBV7-9,NA,CASSSPGSGSPLHF
TRBJ1-1,TRBV5-1,NA,CASSFGSEAFF
TRBJ2-5,TRBV30,TRBD1,CAWSPGGTEETQYF
TRBJ2-7,TRBV21-1,NA,CASSKGGGNAGEQYF
TRBJ1-2,TRBV5-6,NA,CASSLVGSGGYTF
TRBJ2-2,TRBV5-1,TRBD1,CASSVLQGAYTGELFF
TRBJ2-1,TRBV10-3,TRBD2,CAIRRLAGGDEQFF
TRBJ1-5,TRBV2,NA,CASSETWGNQPQHF
TRBJ2-1,TRBV4-1,NA,CASSQVRGEYNEQFF
TRBJ2-1,TRBV9,TRBD2,CASSPWGGIQFF
TRBJ1-4,TRBV3-1/TRBV3-2,TRBD1,CASSARQGRNEKLFF
TRBJ1-1,TRBV7-2,NA,CASSPGPGNTEAFF
TRBJ2-5,TRBV7-2,TRBD2,CASSLFGLAGTYQETQYF
TRBJ1-2,TRBV19,TRBD1,CASRGQTNYGYTF
TRBJ2-5,TRBV6-5,TRBD2,CATGLADFRTQYF
TRBJ1-2,TRBV19,TRBD1,CASTLGQDPNYGYTF
TRBJ2-7,TRBV15,NA,CATSRDARGYEQYF
TRBJ2-5,TRBV11-2,NA,CASSLGSRASGETQYF
TRBJ2-1,TRBV9,NA,CASSVQRAGENEQFF